These T cell receptor beta chains were read from a single sample in a study of blood T cell repertoires in COVID-19. Here immunoSEQ multiplex PCR was the method, and the copy in TCRdb shows in-frame clones only, minus some. Of hundreds of thousands of clones listed, approximately 90% were seen once; the top ten hold 4.1%. The sample taken for sequencing was PBMCs or T cells enriched from blood (not recorded which). Receptor source: a woman aged 30 to 39 who had recovered from COVID-19. Each CDR3 is given with its conserved first and last residue. D genes are given only for firm matches. Clone size is not always given. Where it is, it says once, few, many or a class for expanded clones.

CDR3 DNA	CDR3 protein	clone size	J gene	V gene	D gene
TGTGCCAGCAGCCCGGGTCTGGGGCCGCCCACCGATCAGCCCCAGCATTTT	CASSPGLGPPTDQPQHF	once	TRBJ1-5	TRBV7-9	NA
TGCGCCAGCAGCTTCCATATTGGACAGGGGGTCACTGAAGCTTTCTTT	CASSFHIGQGVTEAFF	NA	TRBJ1-1	TRBV5-1	TRBD1
TGCGCCAGCAGCCCCGGACAGGGGGCGTGGAACACTGAAGCTTTCTTT	CASSPGQGAWNTEAFF	NA	TRBJ1-1	TRBV4-1	TRBD1
TGCGCCAGCAGCTTGGAACCTAGCGGGATCATATATACGCAGTATTTT	CASSLEPSGIIYTQYF	NA	TRBJ2-3	TRBV5-1	TRBD2
TGTGCCAGCAGGCAAGGGACAGCGCTAACGACCATATATTTT	CASRQGTALTTIYF	NA	TRBJ1-3	TRBV6-5	TRBD1
TGTGCCAGCAGGAGACAGGGCGGGTCGGAGACCCAGTACTTC	CASRRQGGSETQYF	NA	TRBJ2-5	TRBV6-5	TRBD1
TGTGCCAGCCGAAATTACCTAGCCCGGGCCCCAGATACGCAGTATTTT	CASRNYLARAPDTQYF	NA	TRBJ2-3	TRBV28	NA
TGCGCCAGCAGCTCGGCTGGGGGACTAGCGGGAGGGCTTCGAGAGACCCAGTACTTC	CASSSAGGLAGGLRETQYF	NA	TRBJ2-5	TRBV5-1	TRBD2
TGTGCCAGCAGCGCCCTTACTAGTGGCGAGCAGTACTTC	CASSALTSGEQYF	few	TRBJ2-7	TRBV25-1	NA
TGTGCCAGCAGCTTATCGACAGGGGAAAATAATTCACCCCTCCACTTT	CASSLSTGENNSPLHF	NA	TRBJ1-6	TRBV7-9	TRBD1
TGCGCCAGCAGCCCACAGGGGCCAGATACGCAGTATTTT	CASSPQGPDTQYF	NA	TRBJ2-3	TRBV5-1	TRBD1
TGTGCCAGTAGTCCCTCGACAGCAGATAATTCACCCCTCCACTTT	CASSPSTADNSPLHF	NA	TRBJ1-6	TRBV19	NA
TGTGCCAGCAGTTTGTCCAGGGGGACCTACAATGAGCAGTTCTTC	CASSLSRGTYNEQFF	NA	TRBJ2-1	TRBV28	TRBD1
TGTGCCAGCAGTTTTACCTTAGAGCAGCCCCAGCATTTT	CASSFTLEQPQHF	NA	TRBJ1-5	TRBV28	NA
TGTGCCAGCACCCAACCGTCCGGGGGTGCCGGCACCTTC	CASTQPSGGAGTF	NA	TRBJ1-2	TRBV28	NA
TGTGCCAGCAGGGGACTAAATGAGCAGTTCTTC	CASRGLNEQFF	NA	TRBJ2-1	TRBV2	TRBD2
TGTGCCAGCAGCATCACTAGTTACAATGAGCAGTTCTTC	CASSITSYNEQFF	NA	TRBJ2-1	TRBV7-6	NA
TGTGCCAGCATGGCGGACATGGCGAACACTGAAGCTTTCTTT	CASMADMANTEAFF	NA	TRBJ1-1	TRBV7-9	NA
TGTGCCAGCAGTGACACGGCTAGCGGGACTGGGGCCAACGTCCTGACTTTC	CASSDTASGTGANVLTF	NA	TRBJ2-6	TRBV6-4	TRBD2
TGTGCCAGCTCACGAGGAAGCGGCACTGAAGCTTTCTTT	CASSRGSGTEAFF	NA	TRBJ1-1	TRBV18	NA
TGCGCCAGCAGCTTCGCGGAAGATCAGCCCCAGCATTTT	CASSFAEDQPQHF	NA	TRBJ1-5	TRBV5-1	NA
TGTGCCAGTAGCAGTCCGAGACAGGGGGCCCGCCGGGTCAATCAGCCCCAGCATTTT	CASSSPRQGARRVNQPQHF	NA	TRBJ1-5	TRBV19	TRBD1
TGTGCCAGCAGCTCGATCGGGACTAATTATGAGCAGTTCTTC	CASSSIGTNYEQFF	NA	TRBJ2-1	TRBV13	TRBD2
TGTGCCAGCTCACCACCGATCAGGTCCTACGAGCAGTACTTC	CASSPPIRSYEQYF	NA	TRBJ2-7	TRBV18	NA
TGTGCCAGCAGTCCCCGCCGGGACAGTCACTATGGCTACACCTTC	CASSPRRDSHYGYTF	NA	TRBJ1-2	TRBV11-2	TRBD1
TGCGCCAGCAGCCGCCGATTCTCCGGGACAGAGCCACCCTCTGGGGCCAACGTCCTGACTTTC	CASSRRFSGTEPPSGANVLTF	NA	TRBJ2-6	TRBV4-1	TRBD1
TGTGCCAGCAGCGTAGCCCAGGGGGGAAACACCATATATTTT	CASSVAQGGNTIYF	NA	TRBJ1-3	TRBV9	NA
TGTGCCAGCAGCTTAACTGAGGGGGCCGCCTACGAGCAGTACTTC	CASSLTEGAAYEQYF	NA	TRBJ2-7	TRBV7-3	TRBD1
TGTGCCAGCAGTTCTCAGGGCTGGGACACTGAAGCTTTCTTT	CASSSQGWDTEAFF	NA	TRBJ1-1	TRBV28	NA
TGTGCCAGCAGCCCCTTAAATCAGCCCCAGCATTTT	CASSPLNQPQHF	NA	TRBJ1-5	TRBV7-8	NA
TGTGCCTGGAGCCCTATCGATTTAAACTATGGCTACACCTTC	CAWSPIDLNYGYTF	once	TRBJ1-2	TRBV30	NA
TGTGCCAGCAGCCAAGTTACCCGGGACAGGACAAGACCCCTCCACTTT	CASSQVTRDRTRPLHF	NA	TRBJ1-6	TRBV3-1/TRBV3-2	TRBD1
TGTGCCAGCAGTCCCGACAGCCGCTCCTACAATGAGCAGTTCTTC	CASSPDSRSYNEQFF	NA	TRBJ2-1	TRBV6-5	NA
TGTGCCACCAGTGATTTGATAGCGGGAGAAGGCAATGAGCAGTTCTTC	CATSDLIAGEGNEQFF	NA	TRBJ2-1	TRBV24-1	TRBD2
TGTGCCAGCAGCTTGGACCTTGCAGGGCGGTTAAACTATGGCTACACCTTC	CASSLDLAGRLNYGYTF	NA	TRBJ1-2	TRBV5-4	NA
TGTGCCACTAGCGGGAGAAATACCGGGGAGCTGTTTTTT	CATSGRNTGELFF	NA	TRBJ2-2	TRBV7-9	TRBD2
TGTGCCAGCAGCTTAGCGGGCGGTGCAGGGAGAGGGGGTGAGCAGTTCTTC	CASSLAGGAGRGGEQFF	once	TRBJ2-1	TRBV7-6	NA
TGTGCCAGCGGGGCGGCCCCCAGCACAGATACGCAGTATTTT	CASGAAPSTDTQYF	NA	TRBJ2-3	TRBV9	NA
TGCGCCAGCAGGACTAGCGGCACAGATACGCAGTATTTT	CASRTSGTDTQYF	NA	TRBJ2-3	TRBV5-1	TRBD2
TGCGCCAGCAGCTTGGCGGCGGGGGCGGCTAGCGGGGAATCGTCCTACGAGCAGTACTTC	CASSLAAGAASGESSYEQYF	once	TRBJ2-7	TRBV5-1	TRBD2
TGTGCCAGTTATGGGGCCATCACTGAAGCTTTCTTT	CASYGAITEAFF	NA	TRBJ1-1	TRBV19	NA
TGTGCCACCTCTCCCTTGTCGGGTCGCTACGAGCAGTACTTC	CATSPLSGRYEQYF	NA	TRBJ2-7	TRBV15	NA
TGTGCCAGCAGCTTGGATCCGGAGAATGAGCAGTTCTTC	CASSLDPENEQFF	once	TRBJ2-1	TRBV5-4	NA
TGTGCCAGCAGCTCACAGGTTCTGAACATTCAGTACTTC	CASSSQVLNIQYF	NA	TRBJ2-4	TRBV11-2	NA
TGTGCCAGCGGGAGGGATTTGAACACTGAAGCTTTCTTT	CASGRDLNTEAFF	NA	TRBJ1-1	TRBV7-3	NA
TGTGCCAGCAGCTTAGTTAGGGGGTCTGCCGAGCAGTACTTC	CASSLVRGSAEQYF	NA	TRBJ2-7	TRBV7-2	NA
TGTGCCAGCAGCCAAGGGAGGGACGGGAGGCTCTATGGCTACACCTTC	CASSQGRDGRLYGYTF	NA	TRBJ1-2	TRBV3-1/TRBV3-2	NA
TGTGCCAGCAGCTTGGTTGGGACTAGCGAGCAGTACTTC	CASSLVGTSEQYF	NA	TRBJ2-7	TRBV5-4	TRBD2
TGTGCCAGCAGTGAAGCCAAGGGGGAGGGGAACTATGGCTACACCTTC	CASSEAKGEGNYGYTF	NA	TRBJ1-2	TRBV2	NA
TGTGCCAGCAGTTTACTGGCTTCTGGGGCCAACGTCCTGACTTTC	CASSLLASGANVLTF	NA	TRBJ2-6	TRBV28	NA
TGTGCCTGGCTAATCCGGGAGCGTGAAGCTTTCTTT	CAWLIREREAFF	NA	TRBJ1-1	TRBV30	NA
TGTGCCAGCAGCCCGAGGCTCAATGAAAAACTGTTTTTT	CASSPRLNEKLFF	NA	TRBJ1-4	TRBV6-4	NA